Listed here are 17 T cell receptor beta chains from one sample, sequenced in a study of blood T cell repertoires in COVID-19 (dated by TCRdb to 2018 to 2020). Receptors were amplified or captured by the immunoSEQ multiplex PCR assay. TCRdb took this table from immuneACCESS and kept in-frame rearrangements with V and J called. Such tables lack part of the clones; where checked against another copy, unresolved V genes explain under half of the gap, and the rest is unexplained. The sample table records 250,000 to 300,000 clones; approximately 88% of these occur just once. The ten largest clonotypes hold around 1.7% of the sample. Sequenced sample: PBMCs or T cells enriched from blood (not recorded which). These receptors were taken from a woman aged 35 to 49 who had recovered from COVID-19.

The J gene is TRBJ2-3, the V gene TRBV5-4, with a weak D call TRBD1 (7 bases). The CDR3 contains 16 residues. Per germline, CDR1 SGHNT and CDR2 YYREEE (reference sequence). The V and J ends lost 4 bases and 2 bases respectively, with 17 bases between them. The CDR3 DNA is TGTGCCAGCAGCCGCAGACAGGGCGGGATCACAGATACGCAGTATTTT. Translated: CASSRRQGGITDTQYF.

The rearrangement joins TRBV5-8 to TRBJ1-1; weak D call: TRBD1 (5 bases). Germline loops: CDR1 SGHTS, CDR2 YDEGEE. The CDR3 totals 13 residues. V was trimmed by 0 bases and J by 8 bases, leaving 11 bases between them. The CDR3 DNA reads as TGTGCCAGCAGCTTGGAGGGGTTCTCCGAAGCTTTCTTT. Translation gives CASSLEGFSEAFF. The variable domain in full, with the rest retrieved from reference TRBV5-8 and TRBJ1-1, is EAGVTQSPTHLIKTRGQQATLRCSPISGHTSVYWYQQALGLGLQFLLWYDEGEERNRGNFPPRFSGRQFPNYSSELNVNALELEDSALYLCASSLEGFSEAFFGQGTRLTVV.

CDR3 in DNA: TGTGCCAGCAGCGCGGGACTAGCGGGAGTAGAGACCCAGTACTTC. This translates into CASSAGLAGVETQYF. The V gene is TRBV2, the J gene TRBJ2-5; 14 bases are a match to TRBD2. CDR1 and CDR2 from the germline V gene are SNHLY and FYNNEI. V shed 6 bases and J 4 bases; nucleotides not matched to a gene: 4. The CDR3 sequence is 15 residues long. The full variable domain, in which reference TRBV2 and TRBJ2-5 provide the parts outside the CDR3, is EPEVTQTPSHQVTQMGQEVILRCVPISNHLYFYWYRQILGQKVEFLVSFYNNEISEKSEIFDDQFSVERPDGSNFTLKIRSTKLEDSAMYFCASSAGLAGVETQYFGPGTRLLVL.

The gene calls are TRBV4-2 and TRBJ2-7; the match to TRBD2 covers 14 bases. CDR1 and CDR2 from the germline V gene are LGHNA and YNFKEQ. The CDR3 loop spans 16 amino acids. Germline trimming cut 4 bases from V and 4 bases from J; bases unmatched to any gene: 6. As DNA, the CDR3 is TGTGCCAGCAGCCCGGCCGGACTAGCGGGAGGATACGAGCAGTACTTC. It is translated as CASSPAGLAGGYEQYF.

This clone was counted once. The CDR3 DNA follows: TGTGCCAGCTTGGAAAGGGGATATAGCAATCAGCCCCAGCATTTT. This encodes CASLERGYSNQPQHF. V gene TRBV27 combines with J gene TRBJ1-5; D possibly corresponds to TRBD1 (5 bases). The CDR3 extends over 15 amino acids. CDR1 is MNHEY, CDR2 SMNVEV, per germline (reference sequence). V was pared by 8 bases and J by 0 bases, with 14 bases between.

This clone has a single count. The chain is built from TRBV4-1 and TRBJ1-5; 12 bases agree with TRBD1. CDR3 size: 15 residues. Germline V gene data show CDR1 as MGHRA and CDR2 as YSYEKL. After removal of 3 bases from V and 5 bases from J, the junction contained 2 bases not matched to a gene. The CDR3 DNA follows: TGCGCCAGCAGCCAGGGACAGGGGGCATATCAGCCCCAGCATTTT. This encodes CASSQGQGAYQPQHF.

The chain is built from TRBV5-1 and TRBJ2-3, with D maybe TRBD2 (5 bases). This CDR3 is built from 14 residues. CDR1 and CDR2 from the germline V gene are SGHRS and YFSETQ. V lost 4 bases and J lost 3, with 12 bases in between. The CDR3 is CASSPSRDTDTQYF. The CDR3 nucleotides read TGCGCCAGCAGCCCCTCCCGGGATACAGATACGCAGTATTTT.

The V call is TRBV3-1 (or the pseudogene TRBV3-2), the J call TRBJ2-7; 9 nucleotides line up with TRBD2. Germline V CDR1 and CDR2: LGHDT, YNNKEL (reference sequence). V lost 4 bases and J lost 6; bases outside the gene matches: 7. There are 14 residues in the CDR3. CDR3 DNA: TGTGCCAGCAGCCTCAATAGCGGGAGAGGCGAGCAGTACTTC. Protein sequence: CASSLNSGRGEQYF.

The V gene is TRBV5-5, the J gene TRBJ1-1, with 8 bases aligning to TRBD1. The germline CDR1 and CDR2 sequences are SGHKS and YYEKEE (reference sequence). There are 18 residues in the CDR3. Trimming at V came to 2 bases and at J to 1 base, leaving 13 bases not matched to a gene. CDR3 in DNA: TGTGCCAGCAGCTTACCGACAGGGGCCATTAGTAGGAACACTGAAGCTTTCTTT. This encodes CASSLPTGAISRNTEAFF. The complete variable domain, with remaining parts taken from reference TRBV5-5 and TRBJ1-1, reads DAGVTQSPTHLIKTRGQQVTLRCSPISGHKSVSWYQQVLGQGPQFIFQYYEKEERGRGNFPDRFSARQFPNYSSELNVNALLLGDSALYLCASSLPTGAISRNTEAFFGQGTRLTVV.

This clone was seen only once. V and J are TRBV5-1 and TRBJ1-2, with D possibly being TRBD1 (6 bases). Trimming removed 0 bases from V and 4 bases from J, with 13 bases in between. Germline CDR1 is SGHRS and CDR2 is YFSETQ. This CDR3 is built from 15 residues. CDR3 sequence (DNA): TGCGCCAGCAGCTTGGACAGGGTTCTGACCTATGGCTACACCTTC. Translating it yields CASSLDRVLTYGYTF.

The CDR3 DNA reads TGTGCCAGCAGTCTACACAGGGGGCGAGGGGATGAAAAACTGTTTTTT. This gives the protein CASSLHRGRGDEKLFF. The chain combines TRBV27 with TRBJ1-4; TRBD1 agrees at 9 bases. Looked up from germline, CDR1 is MNHEY and CDR2 is SMNVEV (reference sequence). Trimming cost V 5 bases and J 6 bases; bases outside gene matches: 10. The CDR3 loop spans 16 amino acids.

The chain links TRBV2 to TRBJ2-1; 9 bases are shared with TRBD2. The germline CDR1 and CDR2 sequences are SNHLY and FYNNEI. The trim removed 4 bases at V and 7 bases at J, leaving 5 bases unmatched. The CDR3 runs 14 residues. The DNA for the CDR3 is TGTGCCAGCAGTGGCCTAGCGGGATCGAATGAGCAGTTCTTC. Its protein is CASSGLAGSNEQFF.

The chain is built from TRBV7-2 and TRBJ2-3, with 12 positions matching TRBD2. V gave up 3 bases and J gave up 6 bases; unmatched junction bases: 4. The CDR3 has 15 residues. The germline CDR1 and CDR2 sequences are SGHTA and FQGNSA. The CDR3 coding sequence is TGTGCCAGCAGCTTCCTAGCGGGAGGGGGTGATACGCAGTATTTT. Translated: CASSFLAGGGDTQYF.

This clone appeared once. The chain recombines TRBV11-2 with TRBJ1-3; D not resolved. Germline-derived CDR1 and CDR2 are SGHAT and FQNNGV. The CDR3 is made up of 17 amino acids. V was clipped by 0 bases and J by 0 bases, with 12 bases between them. CDR3 nucleotide sequence: TGTGCCAGCAGCTTAGATCGGGTCGTGGTCTCTGGAAACACCATATATTTT. Protein product: CASSLDRVVVSGNTIYF.

The chain carries TRBV12-5 and TRBJ2-3; 10 bases match TRBD1. Trimming removed 6 bases from V and 4 bases from J; junction bases left unmatched: 7. This CDR3 has 15 amino acids. The germline gives CDR1 LGHNT, CDR2 FRNRAP. The CDR3 DNA is TGTGCTAGTGGGGGAGGAGGACAGGGGGCAGATACGCAGTATTTT. Translation gives CASGGGGQGADTQYF.

This clone was seen just once. J is TRBJ1-1 and V is TRBV10-1; TRBD1 is a possible D gene (6 bases). The length of the CDR3 is 13 residues. Germline V lookup: CDR1 WNHNN, CDR2 SYGVQD (reference sequence). The V end was cut by 8 bases, the J end by 0 bases, with 10 bases between. The CDR3 is CASAGQLNTEAFF. In DNA, the CDR3 is TGCGCCAGCGCTGGACAGTTGAACACTGAAGCTTTCTTT.

The J gene is TRBJ1-1, the V gene TRBV4-1; tentatively, D is TRBD1 (5 bases). The CDR3 consists of 15 residues. Trimming cost V 6 bases and J 1 base, with 15 bases left between them. The V gene's germline CDR1 is MGHRA and CDR2 YSYEKL. CDR3 nucleotide sequence: TGCGCCAGCAGGCAGGTGGGGGGGAGGAACACTGAAGCTTTCTTT. This translates into CASRQVGGRNTEAFF.